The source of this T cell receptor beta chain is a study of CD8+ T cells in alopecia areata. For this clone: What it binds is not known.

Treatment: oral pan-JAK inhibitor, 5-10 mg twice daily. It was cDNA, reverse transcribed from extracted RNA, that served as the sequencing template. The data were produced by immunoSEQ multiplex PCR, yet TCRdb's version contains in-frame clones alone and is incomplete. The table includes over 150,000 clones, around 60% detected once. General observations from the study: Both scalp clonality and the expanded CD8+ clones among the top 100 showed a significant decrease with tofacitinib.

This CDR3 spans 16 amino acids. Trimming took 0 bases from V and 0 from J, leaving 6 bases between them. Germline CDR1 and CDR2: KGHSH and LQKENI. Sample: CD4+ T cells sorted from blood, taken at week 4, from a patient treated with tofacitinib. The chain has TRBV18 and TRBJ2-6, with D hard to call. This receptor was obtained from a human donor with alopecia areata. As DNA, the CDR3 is TGTGCCAGCTCACCACCGGTAAACTCTGGGGCCAACGTCCTGACTTTC. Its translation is CASSPPVNSGANVLTF.